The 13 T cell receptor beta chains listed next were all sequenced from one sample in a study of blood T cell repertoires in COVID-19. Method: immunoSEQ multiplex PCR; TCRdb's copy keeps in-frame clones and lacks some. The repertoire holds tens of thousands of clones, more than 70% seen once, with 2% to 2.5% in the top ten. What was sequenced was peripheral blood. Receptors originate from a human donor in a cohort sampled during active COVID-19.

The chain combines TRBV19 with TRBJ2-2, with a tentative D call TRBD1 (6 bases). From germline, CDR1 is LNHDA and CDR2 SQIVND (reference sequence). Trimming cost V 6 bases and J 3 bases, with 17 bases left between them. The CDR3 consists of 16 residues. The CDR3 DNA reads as TGTGCCAGTAGCTCTTCCCACAGGGCGTACACCGGGGAGCTGTTTTTT. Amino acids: CASSSSHRAYTGELFF.

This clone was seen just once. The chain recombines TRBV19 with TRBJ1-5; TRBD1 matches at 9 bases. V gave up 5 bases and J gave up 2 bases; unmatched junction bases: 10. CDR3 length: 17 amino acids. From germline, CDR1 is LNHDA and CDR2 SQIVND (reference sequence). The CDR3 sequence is CASSARDRAYGNQPQHF. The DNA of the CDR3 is TGTGCCAGTAGTGCCCGGGACAGGGCGTACGGCAATCAGCCCCAGCATTTT.

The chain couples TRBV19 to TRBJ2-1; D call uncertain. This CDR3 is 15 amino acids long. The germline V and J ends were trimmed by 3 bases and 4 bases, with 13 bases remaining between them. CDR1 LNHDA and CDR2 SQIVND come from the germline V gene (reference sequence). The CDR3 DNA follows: TGTGCCAGTAGTATCCCTACCTCCAATTACAATGAGCAGTTCTTC. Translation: CASSIPTSNYNEQFF.

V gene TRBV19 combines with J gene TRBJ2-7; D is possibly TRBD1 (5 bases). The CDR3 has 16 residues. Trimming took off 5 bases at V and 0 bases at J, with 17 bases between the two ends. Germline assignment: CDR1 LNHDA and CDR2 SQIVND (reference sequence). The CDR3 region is CASSPITTEFSYEQYF. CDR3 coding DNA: TGTGCCAGTAGTCCAATTACGACAGAATTCTCCTACGAGCAGTACTTC.

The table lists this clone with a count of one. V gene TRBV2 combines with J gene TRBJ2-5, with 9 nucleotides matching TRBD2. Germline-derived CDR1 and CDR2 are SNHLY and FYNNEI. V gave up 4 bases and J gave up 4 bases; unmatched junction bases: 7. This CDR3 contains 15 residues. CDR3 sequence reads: CASSGASGEGETQYF. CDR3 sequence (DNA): TGTGCCAGCAGTGGAGCTAGCGGGGAAGGAGAGACCCAGTACTTC.

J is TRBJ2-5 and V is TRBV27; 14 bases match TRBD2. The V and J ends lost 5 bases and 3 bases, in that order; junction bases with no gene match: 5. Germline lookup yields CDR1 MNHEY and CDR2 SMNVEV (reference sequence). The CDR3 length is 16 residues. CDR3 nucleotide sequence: TGTGCCAGCAGTATCGGGACTAGCGGGGGAGAAGAGACCCAGTACTTC. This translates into CASSIGTSGGEETQYF.

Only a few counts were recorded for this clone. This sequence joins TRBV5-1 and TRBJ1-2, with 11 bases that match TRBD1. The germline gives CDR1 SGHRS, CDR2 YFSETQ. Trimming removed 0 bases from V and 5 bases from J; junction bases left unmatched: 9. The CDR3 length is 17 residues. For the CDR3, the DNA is TGCGCCAGCAGCTTGGACGGAGGACAGGGGGCTAGGTATGGCTACACCTTC. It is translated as CASSLDGGQGARYGYTF. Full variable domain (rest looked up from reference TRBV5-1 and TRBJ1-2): KAGVTQTPRYLIKTRGQQVTLSCSPISGHRSVSWYQQTPGQGLQFLFEYFSETQRNKGNFPGRFSGRQFSNSRSEMNVSTLELGDSALYLCASSLDGGQGARYGYTFGSGTRLTVV.

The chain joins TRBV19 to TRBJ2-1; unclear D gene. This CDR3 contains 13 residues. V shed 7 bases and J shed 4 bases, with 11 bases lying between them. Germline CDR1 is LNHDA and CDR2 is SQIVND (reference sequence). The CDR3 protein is CASTGGFYNEQFF. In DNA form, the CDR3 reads TGTGCCAGTACAGGTGGGTTTTACAATGAGCAGTTCTTC.

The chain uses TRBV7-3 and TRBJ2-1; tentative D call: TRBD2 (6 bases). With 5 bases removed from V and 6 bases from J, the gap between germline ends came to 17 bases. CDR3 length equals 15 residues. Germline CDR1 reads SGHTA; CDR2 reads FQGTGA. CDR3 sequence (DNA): TGTGCCAGCAGCGCTCATGTAGCGGTCCTCAATGAGCAGTTCTTC. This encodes CASSAHVAVLNEQFF.

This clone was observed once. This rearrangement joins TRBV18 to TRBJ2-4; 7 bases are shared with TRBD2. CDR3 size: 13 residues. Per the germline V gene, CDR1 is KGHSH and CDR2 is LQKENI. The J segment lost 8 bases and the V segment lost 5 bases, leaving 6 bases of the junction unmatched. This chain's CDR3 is CASSAREGDIQYF. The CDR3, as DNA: TGTGCCAGCTCAGCCAGGGAGGGAGACATTCAGTACTTC. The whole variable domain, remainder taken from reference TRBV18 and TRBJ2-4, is NAGVMQNPRHLVRRRGQEARLRCSPMKGHSHVYWYRQLPEEGLKFMVYLQKENIIDESGMPKERFSAEFPKEGPSILRIQQVVRGDSAAYFCASSAREGDIQYFGAGTRLSVL.

CDR3 DNA sequence: TGTGCCAGCAGACTTCGACCCGAGGACTACGAGCAGTACTTC. This translates into CASRLRPEDYEQYF. The rearrangement links TRBV14 to TRBJ2-7; D ambiguous. The V gene lost 6 bases and the J gene lost 3 bases, with 15 bases spanning the gap. The CDR3 consists of 14 residues. Germline CDR1 reads SGHDN; CDR2 reads FVKESK. Full variable domain (rest looked up from reference TRBV14 and TRBJ2-7): EAGVTQFPSHSVIEKGQTVTLRCDPISGHDNLYWYRRVMGKEIKFLLHFVKESKQDESGMPNNRFLAERTGGTYSTLKVQPAELEDSGVYFCASRLRPEDYEQYFGPGTRLTVT.

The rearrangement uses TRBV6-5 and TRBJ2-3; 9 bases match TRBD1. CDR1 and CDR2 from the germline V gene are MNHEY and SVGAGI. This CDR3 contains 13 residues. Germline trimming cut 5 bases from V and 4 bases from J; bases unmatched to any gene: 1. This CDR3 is CASSTGGPDTQYF. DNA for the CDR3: TGTGCCAGCAGTACAGGGGGCCCAGATACGCAGTATTTT.

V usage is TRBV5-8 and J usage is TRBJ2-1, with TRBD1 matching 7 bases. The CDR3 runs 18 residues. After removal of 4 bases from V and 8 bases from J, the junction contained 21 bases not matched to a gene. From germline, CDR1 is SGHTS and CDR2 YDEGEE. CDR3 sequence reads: CASSESTRLGQRIYEQFF. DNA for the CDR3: TGTGCCAGCAGCGAATCCACCCGGCTGGGACAGCGAATATATGAGCAGTTCTTC.